The TCR beta chain described here comes from a study of T cell responses to AZD1222 COVID-19 vaccine. Study-wide context: Investigators merged groups given second doses at roughly 4 or roughly 12 weeks. Study outcomes and limitations: It should be noted that donors were predominantly white British and more often female, and clonal diversity was possibly underestimated. Sampled repertoires all dated from after the peak T cell response. Reportedly, nearly half of unique spike TCRs recognized epitopes outside B.1.351/B.1.1.7 mutations.

On this clone: Its matching antigen is unknown.

CDR3 length: 13 amino acids. CDR1 and CDR2 from the germline V gene are LGHDT and YNNKEL (reference sequence). Trimming took off 7 bases at V and 5 bases at J, with 14 bases between the two ends. The method was immunoSEQ multiplex PCR; TCRdb's version includes in-frame clones alone and lacks a portion of them. Of about 140,000 clones in the sample, around nine tenths are singletons; the top ten hold around 3.5%. The sequence came from an adult in good health. The J gene is TRBJ2-5, the V gene TRBV3-1 (or the pseudogene TRBV3-2); tentatively, D is TRBD2 (6 bases). The sequencing used peripheral blood, collected on day 0 of AZD1222 vaccination. The CDR3 bases are TGTGCCAGCACCGGGACTCTAGGGGAGACCCAGTACTTC. Protein sequence: CASTGTLGETQYF.